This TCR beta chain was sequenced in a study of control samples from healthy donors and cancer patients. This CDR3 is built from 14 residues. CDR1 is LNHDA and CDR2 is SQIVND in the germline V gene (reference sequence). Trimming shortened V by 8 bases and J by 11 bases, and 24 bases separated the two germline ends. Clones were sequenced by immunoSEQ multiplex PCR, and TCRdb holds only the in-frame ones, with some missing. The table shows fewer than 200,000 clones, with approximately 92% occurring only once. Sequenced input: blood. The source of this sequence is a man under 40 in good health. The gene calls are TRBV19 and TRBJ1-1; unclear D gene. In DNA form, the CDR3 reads TGTGCCAGTTCTAGCCTTGGTTTAGGACGGCGGGCTTTCTTT. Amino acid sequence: CASSSLGLGRRAFF.